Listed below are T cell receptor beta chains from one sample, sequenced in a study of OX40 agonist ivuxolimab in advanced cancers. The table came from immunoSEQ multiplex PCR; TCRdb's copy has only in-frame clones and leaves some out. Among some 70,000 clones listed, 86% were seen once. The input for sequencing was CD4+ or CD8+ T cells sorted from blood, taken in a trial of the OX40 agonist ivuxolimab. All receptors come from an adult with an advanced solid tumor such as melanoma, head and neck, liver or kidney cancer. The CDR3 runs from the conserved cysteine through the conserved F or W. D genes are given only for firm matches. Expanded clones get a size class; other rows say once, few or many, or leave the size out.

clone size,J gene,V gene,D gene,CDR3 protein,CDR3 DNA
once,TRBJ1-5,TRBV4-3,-,CASSQDSNQPQHF,TGCGCCAGCAGCCAAGATAGCAATCAGCCCCAGCATTTT
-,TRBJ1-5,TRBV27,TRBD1,CASSSERTGNQPQHF,TGTGCCAGCAGTTCCGAACGGACAGGTAATCAGCCCCAGCATTTT
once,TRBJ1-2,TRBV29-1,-,CSVALKAAHLNYGYTF,TGCAGCGTTGCCTTAAAAGCGGCCCACCTTAACTATGGCTACACCTTC
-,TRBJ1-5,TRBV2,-,CASSNREGNQPQHF,TGTGCCAGCAGTAACAGGGAAGGCAATCAGCCCCAGCATTTT
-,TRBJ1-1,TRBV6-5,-,CASSYSFQLNTEAFF,TGTGCCAGCAGTTACTCTTTCCAGTTGAACACTGAAGCTTTCTTT
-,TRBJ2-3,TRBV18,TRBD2,CASSPFPAGGQGTDTQYF,TGTGCCAGCTCACCGTTTCCAGCGGGGGGGCAAGGCACAGATACGCAGTATTTT
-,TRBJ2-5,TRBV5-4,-,CASSLSWREETQYF,TGTGCCAGCAGCTTGTCTTGGCGGGAAGAGACCCAGTACTTC
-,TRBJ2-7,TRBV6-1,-,CASSDGVRTYEQYF,TGTGCCAGCAGTGACGGAGTCAGGACCTACGAGCAGTACTTC
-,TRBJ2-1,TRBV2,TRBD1,CASNVAGTGGNEQFF,TGTGCCAGCAACGTCGCCGGGACAGGGGGTAATGAGCAGTTCTTC
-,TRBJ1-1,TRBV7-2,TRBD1,CASSSTGGRTEAFF,TGTGCCAGCAGCTCGACAGGGGGCAGGACTGAAGCTTTCTTT
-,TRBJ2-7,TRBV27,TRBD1,CASSFRDRGTYEQYF,TGTGCCAGCAGTTTTAGGGACAGGGGAACCTACGAGCAGTACTTC
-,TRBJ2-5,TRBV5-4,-,CASGTSGETQYF,TGTGCCAGCGGTACTTCGGGGGAGACCCAGTACTTC
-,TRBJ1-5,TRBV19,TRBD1,CASRTGTGYQPQHF,TGTGCCAGTAGGACCGGGACAGGGTATCAGCCCCAGCATTTT
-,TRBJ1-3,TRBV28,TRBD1,CASSLFDRGLENTIYF,TGTGCCAGCAGTTTATTCGACAGGGGGCTAGAAAACACCATATATTTT
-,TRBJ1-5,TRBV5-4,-,CASSFKTPGGRNQPQHF,TGTGCCAGCAGCTTTAAAACCCCCGGGGGCCGCAATCAGCCCCAGCATTTT
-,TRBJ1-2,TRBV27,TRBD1,CASSLTWQGADGYTF,TGTGCCAGCAGTTTAACTTGGCAGGGGGCTGATGGCTACACCTTC
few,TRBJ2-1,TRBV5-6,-,CASSLAVIVNEQFF,TGTGCCAGCAGCTTGGCAGTGATCGTGAATGAGCAGTTCTTC
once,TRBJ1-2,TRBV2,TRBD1,CASSGGVSGQGVPLFGYTF,TGTGCCAGCAGTGGAGGGGTTTCGGGACAGGGGGTGCCCTTGTTCGGCTACACCTTC
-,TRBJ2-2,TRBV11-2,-,CASSRTAGAAGELFF,TGTGCCAGCAGCCGAACAGCGGGTGCCGCCGGGGAGCTGTTTTTT
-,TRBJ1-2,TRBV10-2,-,CASSERQNYGYTF,TGCGCCAGCAGTGAAAGGCAAAACTATGGCTACACCTTC
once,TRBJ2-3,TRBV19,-,CASSIPGDWLTDTQYF,TGTGCCAGTAGTATCCCCGGGGACTGGCTCACAGATACGCAGTATTTT
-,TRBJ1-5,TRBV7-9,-,CASSFAGSGNQPQHF,TGTGCCAGCAGCTTTGCGGGGTCAGGCAATCAGCCCCAGCATTTT
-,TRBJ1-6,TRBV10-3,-,CAISESSHNSPLHF,TGTGCCATCAGTGAGTCGTCACATAATTCACCCCTCCACTTT
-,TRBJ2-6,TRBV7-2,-,CASRPGTRAGANVLTF,TGTGCCAGCAGACCCGGGACGAGGGCTGGGGCCAACGTCCTGACTTTC